One sample yielded the 18 T cell receptor beta chains listed below, sequenced in a study of shared clonotypes between healthy human individuals. TCRdb keeps only in-frame clones here, not all; method: immunoSEQ multiplex PCR. Here the sample spans millions of clones, more than 80% being singletons. Material: naive CD4+ T cells sorted from blood. Subset in this sample: CD45RA+ positively selected. These receptors all stem from a man younger than 35 in good health.

The genes are TRBV25-1 and TRBJ1-4, with a tentative D call TRBD1 (5 bases). Germline CDR1 reads MGHDK; CDR2 reads SYGVNS. V lost 4 bases, J lost 6 bases, and 12 bases lay in between. This CDR3 is built from 14 residues. CDR3 sequence (DNA): TGTGCCAGCAGTGCGCTCGGGGGAGATGAAAAACTGTTTTTT. It specifies CASSALGGDEKLFF.

The chain recombines TRBV5-5 with TRBJ1-2; unclear D gene. The V end lost 3 bases, the J end lost 4 bases, and 22 bases lay between the germline ends. This CDR3 region has 17 residues. Germline loops: CDR1 SGHKS, CDR2 YYEKEE (reference sequence). The CDR3 bases are TGTGCCAGCAGCTCCTACAGCGTTATCCCCATGAGCTATGGCTACACCTTC. It translates to CASSSYSVIPMSYGYTF.

This clone is a singleton in its sample. The V and J genes are TRBV19 and TRBJ1-1; TRBD1 aligns across 7 bases. This CDR3 is built from 15 residues. Germline CDR1 and CDR2: LNHDA and SQIVND (reference sequence). Trimming cost V 5 bases and J 4 bases; bases outside gene matches: 10. The CDR3 nucleotides are TGTGCCAGTAGTCCTCTGCAGGGGGTTGGCACTGAAGCTTTCTTT. Protein product: CASSPLQGVGTEAFF.

J is TRBJ1-1 and V is TRBV10-2; a possible D gene is TRBD1 (6 bases). The CDR3 has 12 residues. Trimming cost V 8 bases and J 7 bases, with 14 bases left between them. Germline-derived CDR1 and CDR2 are WSHSY and SAAADI. CDR3 DNA sequence: TGCGCCAGCGTTCAGGGGAGTGGTGAAGCTTTCTTT. Translating gives CASVQGSGEAFF.

The J gene is TRBJ2-3, the V gene TRBV18; no clear D gene. Germline CDR1 and CDR2: KGHSH and LQKENI. There are 12 residues in the CDR3. V lost 0 bases to trimming and J lost 5 bases, with 3 bases between them. The CDR3 loop reads CASSPPLDTQYF. CDR3 sequence (DNA): TGTGCCAGCTCACCACCTTTAGATACGCAGTATTTT.

As DNA, the CDR3 is TGCGCCAGCAGAGAAGCGGCCTACTCCTACGAGCAGTACTTC. This sequence encodes CASREAAYSYEQYF. V usage is TRBV5-1 and J usage is TRBJ2-7; the D gene is possibly TRBD2 (5 bases). Trimming stripped 5 bases from V and 0 bases from J, with 12 bases between. The V gene's germline CDR1 is SGHRS and CDR2 YFSETQ. There are 14 residues in the CDR3.

This clone came up once. The V gene is TRBV13, the J gene TRBJ1-3; D remains ambiguous. Germline V CDR1 and CDR2: PRHDT, FYEKMQ (reference sequence). This CDR3 has 16 amino acids. V gave up 2 bases and J gave up 0 bases, with 11 bases separating them. CDR3 nucleotide sequence: TGTGCCAGCAGCTTAAATAATAACCTCTCTGGAAACACCATATATTTT. As protein: CASSLNNNLSGNTIYF.

The J gene is TRBJ2-5, the V gene TRBV4-2, with TRBD1 matching over 7 bases. The CDR3 length is 17 residues. Germline V lookup: CDR1 LGHNA, CDR2 YNFKEQ. Trimming at V came to 0 bases and at J to 7 bases, leaving 14 bases not matched to a gene. CDR3 sequence reads: CASSQDKGTAGDGTQYF. The CDR3 nucleotides read TGTGCCAGCAGCCAAGATAAGGGGACAGCCGGGGATGGGACCCAGTACTTC.

V usage is TRBV27 and J usage is TRBJ1-1, with D tentatively TRBD1 (6 bases). Per germline, CDR1 MNHEY and CDR2 SMNVEV (reference sequence). V lost 4 bases and J lost 4, with 16 bases in between. The CDR3 is made up of 15 amino acids. The CDR3 DNA reads as TGTGCCAGCAGTTCCCTCCGACAGGTAGGCACTGAAGCTTTCTTT. Translating gives CASSSLRQVGTEAFF.

The J gene is TRBJ2-2, the V gene TRBV30, with TRBD1 matching 8 bases. V dropped 0 bases and J dropped 0; count of bases not matched to a gene: 6. The germline V gene has CDR1 GTSNPN and CDR2 SVGIG (reference sequence). The CDR3 runs 17 residues. The CDR3 spells CAWSVGRTGSNTGELFF. DNA for the CDR3: TGTGCCTGGAGTGTCGGTCGGACAGGGTCGAACACCGGGGAGCTGTTTTTT.

The chain combines TRBV15 with TRBJ2-1; the match to TRBD2 covers 13 bases. Germline CDR1 is LNHNV and CDR2 is YYDKDF (reference sequence). The V segment lost 8 bases and the J segment 7 bases; nucleotides outside the gene matches: 14. CDR3 size: 17 residues. The CDR3 here is CATPKPGTSGDRNEQFF. CDR3 DNA sequence: TGTGCCACCCCCAAACCGGGGACTAGCGGGGACCGAAATGAGCAGTTCTTC.

The rearrangement links TRBV6-5 to TRBJ1-2; D call uncertain. This CDR3 is built from 15 residues. Germline V gives CDR1 MNHEY, CDR2 SVGAGI. The V gene lost 6 bases and the J gene lost 4 bases, with 18 bases spanning the gap. The CDR3 nucleotides read TGTGCCAGCAGCCTTAAGGGTAAATCGGTCTATGGCTACACCTTC. This codes for CASSLKGKSVYGYTF.

This chain connects TRBV10-1 to TRBJ1-2; D uncertain. Germline-derived CDR1 and CDR2 are WNHNN and SYGVQD (reference sequence). Trimming stripped 4 bases from V and 4 bases from J, with 10 bases between. The CDR3 spans 13 residues. CDR3: CASSAGKGYGYTF. CDR3 nucleotides: TGCGCCAGCAGTGCCGGGAAGGGCTATGGCTACACCTTC.

The chain couples TRBV9 to TRBJ2-5, with D possibly called TRBD1 or TRBD2 (5 bases each). CDR1 and CDR2 (germline): SGDLS, YYNGEE. This CDR3 contains 16 residues. Between the trimmed V and J ends, which lost 0 bases and 2 bases, there was a span of 14 bases. CDR3 sequence reads: CASSVGGRKGQETQYF. The CDR3 nucleotides read TGTGCCAGCAGCGTAGGGGGGAGAAAGGGACAAGAGACCCAGTACTTC.

This clone was seen a single time. V gene TRBV30 combines with J gene TRBJ2-7; 13 bases are shared with TRBD2. Germline V lookup: CDR1 GTSNPN, CDR2 SVGIG (reference sequence). This CDR3 contains 14 residues. With V trimmed by 4 bases and J by 6 bases, 6 bases remained unmatched. This CDR3 reads CAWTGTSGISEQYF. The CDR3 coding sequence is TGTGCCTGGACCGGGACTAGCGGGATCTCCGAGCAGTACTTC.

The chain combines TRBV7-9 with TRBJ1-1, with TRBD1 as a possible D gene (5 bases). From germline, CDR1 is SEHNR and CDR2 FQNEAQ (reference sequence). V was shortened by 1 base and J by 6 bases, with 9 bases between the two germline ends. The CDR3 loop spans 13 amino acids. Written as DNA, the CDR3 is TGTGCCAGCAGCTTAGAGGGGCTGTCTGAAGCTTTCTTT. It translates to CASSLEGLSEAFF.

The J gene is TRBJ1-2, the V gene TRBV2, with 9 positions matching TRBD1. Germline CDR1 reads SNHLY; CDR2 reads FYNNEI. With V trimmed by 7 bases and J by 0 bases, 12 bases remained unmatched. CDR3 length: 17 amino acids. CDR3 in DNA: TGTGCCAGCACCCTCAAGGGAACAGGGGGCTCTAACTATGGCTACACCTTC. It codes for CASTLKGTGGSNYGYTF.

The rearrangement links TRBV27 to TRBJ2-7, with D perhaps matching TRBD1 or TRBD2 (5 bases each). This CDR3 has 15 amino acids. Per germline, CDR1 MNHEY and CDR2 SMNVEV (reference sequence). The ends were cut back, 2 bases at V and 2 bases at J, with 13 bases in the middle. The CDR3 sequence is CASSLAWDRPYEQYF. The CDR3 bases are TGTGCCAGCAGTTTAGCCTGGGACCGCCCCTACGAGCAGTACTTC.